This note documents a single T cell receptor beta chain sequence. There is no known antigen for this receptor. No quality values exist for individual bases; no much larger clone is one base distant. From the cysteine through the phenylalanine, the CDR3 covers 16 amino acids. The retained sequence is limited to the CDR3, 48 bases, with the frame set at the first base. V is trimmed back by 0 bases and J by 8 bases, and the junction contains 12 bases that no gene match accounts for. CDR1 is given as SQVTM and CDR2 as ANQGSEA, both from the germline V gene. The treatment or condition label, as the study defines it: allogeneic hematopoietic cell transplantation with graft depleted of TCRalphabeta T cells and CD19 B cells. Transplant recipients were children who received TCRalphabeta/CD19-depleted allogeneic hematopoietic cell grafts. This specimen belongs to a study of T-cell reconstitution after alpha-beta-depleted transplantation in children (dated by TCRdb to about 2016). Regarding the study in general: Using TCR repertoire profiling, the study quantitatively followed how T-cell immune reconstitution unfolded in children after TCRalphabeta/CD19-depleted allogeneic hematopoietic cell transplantation. General findings and caveats noted by the study authors: Hyperexpanded clone frequencies declined over subsequent months; after one year, T-cell counts and TCRbeta diversity were mostly attributed to newly produced T cells. The apparently early recovery of alphabetaT-cell counts about two months after transplant reportedly depended on only several hundred rapidly expanded clones that came from non-depleted graft cells. The high TCRbeta diversity at day 60 in some patients was ascribed to recipient T cells and intrathymic progenitors that had survived conditioning.

The library came from PCR. The instrument was an Illumina HiSeq 2500. To normalize quantification of the TCRbeta repertoire, the TCR libraries were built with molecular barcoding that relied on unique molecular identifiers. The public reads were reprocessed in TCRdb via fastp at Q25 and MiXCR, keeping in-frame beta chains. Merged by CDR3 protein, the rows form single entries marked with the most common genes and DNA. Recorded for this sample are 700,000 to 850,000 distinct CDR3 sequences; 15% to 20% of them occurred a single time. In total, the top ten clones hold around 5% of the sample. The TCR originated in a male patient between 5 and 17 years old who had a stem cell transplant for acute lymphoblastic leukemia, so the T cells may come from the graft donor. The sample in question was PBMCs, mostly from graft donor cells, obtained 360 days after TCRalphabeta/CD19-depleted stem cell transplant. The chain is encoded by TRBV29-1 joined to TRBJ1-4; 7 bases in the junction line up with TRBD1. The sequence in DNA is TGCAGCGTTGAAGATAAGAGACAGGGTCTAAACGAAAAACTGTTTTTT. Its protein reads: CSVEDKRQGLNEKLFF.